One sample yielded the 26 T cell receptor beta chains listed below, sequenced in a study of sequential checkpoint blockade in melanoma (dated by TCRdb to the late 2010s). The library was built by means of the immunoSEQ multiplex PCR assay. TCRdb stores this immuneACCESS table with in-frame sequences only. Part of the clones is absent; in the studies checked, under half of the shortfall reflects unresolved V genes, and no reason is known for the rest. Within this sample are over 15,000 clones, with approximately 80% of them counted one time only. The ten largest make up 12% of the sample. The treatment or condition label here, explained by the study, means: randomized to nivolumab then ipilimumab (arm A) or the reverse (arm B). The material sequenced was CD8+ T cells sorted from blood (inferred from file names), taken from a patient given nivolumab and ipilimumab in sequence. Source of these receptors: a human donor with melanoma.

In this sample, this clone turned up once. The chain recombines TRBV2 with TRBJ1-3; no clear D. This CDR3 contains 16 residues. From germline, CDR1 is SNHLY and CDR2 FYNNEI. Trimming pared 4 bases from V and 0 bases from J, leaving 13 bases between. CDR3 residues: CASSVALTDSGNTIYF. Written as DNA, the CDR3 is TGTGCCAGCAGTGTTGCGCTGACTGACTCTGGAAACACCATATATTTT.

The CDR3 loop reads CASSLRGYNYGYTF. In DNA, the CDR3 is TGTGCCAGCAGTTTACGGGGATATAACTATGGCTACACCTTC. The genes are TRBV27 and TRBJ1-2; D is ambiguous. CDR1 and CDR2 (germline): MNHEY, SMNVEV (reference sequence). Trimming left V 2 bases short and J 1 base short, with 8 bases between. This CDR3 is built from 14 residues.

This clone qualifies as large (0.1 to 1%). This rearrangement joins TRBV6-5 to TRBJ1-2; D ambiguous. In germline, CDR1 is MNHEY, CDR2 SVGAGI. V dropped 4 bases and J dropped 4 bases, with 16 bases sitting between them. The length of the CDR3 is 15 residues. CDR3: CASSSPRRKSYGYTF. The CDR3 DNA follows: TGTGCCAGCAGTTCCCCGCGGAGGAAATCCTATGGCTACACCTTC.

The gene calls are TRBV27 and TRBJ2-7, with D unclear. The CDR3 has 12 amino acids. Germline assignment: CDR1 MNHEY and CDR2 SMNVEV (reference sequence). The ends were cut back, 2 bases at V and 5 bases at J, with 7 bases in the middle. The CDR3 DNA sequence: TGTGCCAGCAGTTTAAGTAGAAACGAGCAGTACTTC. Protein product: CASSLSRNEQYF.

V and J are TRBV6-4 and TRBJ2-6; 7 bases align to TRBD1. Germline trimming cut 2 bases from V and 2 bases from J; bases unmatched to any gene: 0. Germline CDR1 MRHNA, CDR2 SNTAGT. The CDR3 is 15 amino acids. CDR3 residues: CASSDGTAGANVLTF. The CDR3 nucleotides are TGTGCCAGCAGTGACGGGACAGCTGGGGCCAACGTCCTGACTTTC.

The gene calls are TRBV4-3 and TRBJ1-3; D unclear. Germline CDR1 and CDR2: LGHNA and YSLEER. The CDR3 is made up of 16 amino acids. V lost 0 bases and J lost 2, with 11 bases in between. This chain's CDR3 is CASSQDGGGPGNTIYF. For the CDR3, the DNA is TGCGCCAGCAGCCAAGATGGAGGAGGTCCTGGAAACACCATATATTTT.

As to this clone: This sample also contains other DNA sequences that code for the same CDR3. The CDR3 loop reads CASSLGQDFYGYTF. The CDR3 nucleotides read TGTGCCAGCAGCCTGGGACAGGATTTCTATGGCTACACCTTC. The chain employs TRBV7-9 and TRBJ1-2, with 8 bases lining up with TRBD1. This CDR3 is 14 amino acids long. The V segment lost 5 bases and the J segment 4 bases; nucleotides outside the gene matches: 6. In germline, CDR1 is SEHNR, CDR2 FQNEAQ (reference sequence).

The chain combines TRBV2 with TRBJ2-7; no definite D call. The CDR3 spans 10 residues. Trimming left V 8 bases short and J 6 bases short, with 8 bases between. The germline V gene encodes CDR1 SNHLY and CDR2 FYNNEI. CDR3 in DNA: TGTGCCAGCGGGCCCCTCGAGCAGTACTTC. Amino acids: CASGPLEQYF.

V is TRBV29-1 and J is TRBJ2-1, with D tentatively TRBD1 (5 bases). V was pared by 7 bases and J by 5 bases, with 12 bases between. CDR3 length: 12 amino acids. CDR1 is SQVTM, CDR2 ANQGSEA, per germline. CDR3 region: CSARQGNNEQFF. CDR3 nucleotides: TGCAGCGCCCGCCAGGGCAACAATGAGCAGTTCTTC.

In DNA form, the CDR3 reads TGTGCCAGCAGTTTGTGGGGGACTAGCGGGAACTACGAGCAGTACTTC. Protein sequence: CASSLWGTSGNYEQYF. The chain is built from TRBV13 and TRBJ2-7, with 13 bases that match TRBD2. This CDR3 is 16 amino acids long. J was trimmed by 3 bases and V by 6 bases; bases with no gene match: 8. Germline V gene data show CDR1 as PRHDT and CDR2 as FYEKMQ (reference sequence). Full variable domain (rest looked up from reference TRBV13 and TRBJ2-7): AAGVIQSPRHLIKEKRETATLKCYPIPRHDTVYWYQQGPGQDPQFLISFYEKMQSDKGSIPDRFSAQQFSDYHSELNMSSLELGDSALYFCASSLWGTSGNYEQYFGPGTRLTVT.

J is TRBJ2-7 and V is TRBV29-1; 9 bases are shared with TRBD1. The CDR3 loop spans 14 amino acids. Germline-derived CDR1 and CDR2 are SQVTM and ANQGSEA. V shed 6 bases, J shed 5 bases, and the junction held 11 bases outside the gene matches. CDR3 DNA sequence: TGCAGCGTCGCGACCGGGACAGGGCCCAACGAGCAGTACTTC. Translating gives CSVATGTGPNEQYF.

This clone came up a few times. The CDR3 DNA reads as TGTGCCAGCAGCCGCCTGACCGGGACAGGAGATGAAAAACTGTTTTTT. Protein product: CASSRLTGTGDEKLFF. The rearrangement links TRBV7-9 to TRBJ1-4, with 8 bases fitting TRBD1. Per germline, CDR1 SEHNR and CDR2 FQNEAQ (reference sequence). The ends lost 5 bases at V and 6 bases at J; junction bases unmatched: 11. The CDR3 runs 16 residues.

This rearrangement joins TRBV7-9 to TRBJ2-1; D gene uncertain. There are 15 residues in the CDR3. Germline V gives CDR1 SEHNR, CDR2 FQNEAQ (reference sequence). Trimming stripped 1 base from V and 1 base from J, with 8 bases between. The CDR3 loop is CASSLVGRSYNEQFF. CDR3 sequence (DNA): TGTGCCAGCAGCTTAGTGGGCAGGTCCTACAATGAGCAGTTCTTC.

The gene calls are TRBV7-8 and TRBJ2-7; TRBD2 aligns across 9 bases. V lost 2 bases and J lost 4; bases outside the gene matches: 6. CDR1 is SGHVS, CDR2 FQNEAQ, per germline. The CDR3 loop spans 15 amino acids. In nucleotides, the CDR3 is TGTGCCAGCAGCTTAACGGTAGCGGGAGTATACGAGCAGTACTTC. It codes for CASSLTVAGVYEQYF.

The chain links TRBV5-1 to TRBJ2-7, with TRBD2 as a possible D gene (5 bases). V lost 0 bases and J 2 bases, leaving 12 bases between the germline ends. The V gene's germline CDR1 is SGHRS and CDR2 YFSETQ. The length of the CDR3 is 15 residues. The CDR3 coding sequence is TGCGCCAGCAGCTTGGAGCCCAGCGGTCCCTACGAGCAGTACTTC. The encoded protein is CASSLEPSGPYEQYF.

This sequence joins TRBV7-9 and TRBJ2-6; D ambiguous. Germline assignment: CDR1 SEHNR and CDR2 FQNEAQ (reference sequence). Deletions cut 4 bases from V and 4 bases from J, with 11 bases between. This CDR3 is 15 amino acids long. The CDR3 DNA reads TGTGCCAGCAGCTCCTATTTCAGGGGGGCCAACGTCCTGACTTTC. It encodes CASSSYFRGANVLTF.

The chain links TRBV27 to TRBJ2-1; TRBD2 matches at 11 bases. Germline CDR1 and CDR2: MNHEY and SMNVEV (reference sequence). V was pared by 5 bases and J by 3 bases, with 3 bases of the junction left unmatched. CDR3 length equals 15 residues. CDR3 sequence reads: CASSPGTSGYNEQFF. DNA of the CDR3: TGTGCCAGCAGTCCCGGGACTAGCGGCTACAATGAGCAGTTCTTC.

V and J are TRBV5-4 and TRBJ1-5; 7 nucleotides line up with TRBD1. This CDR3 spans 14 amino acids. Germline V gives CDR1 SGHNT, CDR2 YYREEE (reference sequence). Trimming cost V 4 bases and J 3 bases; bases outside gene matches: 4. As DNA, the CDR3 is TGTGCCAGCAGCCAAGGGGGCCCCAATCAGCCCCAGCATTTT. As protein: CASSQGGPNQPQHF.

V usage is TRBV9 and J usage is TRBJ1-4; 8 nucleotides agree with TRBD1. The CDR3 length is 15 residues. CDR1 and CDR2 from the germline V gene are SGDLS and YYNGEE. With 3 bases clipped from V and 4 bases from J, the junction kept 5 bases outside the gene matches. As DNA, the CDR3 is TGTGCCAGCAGCGATACAGGGGGAATTAATGAAAAACTGTTTTTT. Translation gives CASSDTGGINEKLFF.

J is TRBJ2-7 and V is TRBV7-9; 7 bases fit TRBD1. CDR3 size: 14 residues. The V gene end was trimmed by 4 bases and the J gene end by 0 bases; junction bases not matched to a gene: 3. Germline CDR1 SEHNR, CDR2 FQNEAQ (reference sequence). The chain's CDR3 is CASSSDRSSYEQYF. CDR3 in DNA: TGTGCCAGCAGCTCGGACAGGAGCTCCTACGAGCAGTACTTC. Supplemented by reference TRBV7-9 and TRBJ2-7, the full variable domain reads DTGVSQNPRHKITKRGQNVTFRCDPISEHNRLYWYRQTLGQGPEFLTYFQNEAQLEKSRLLSDRFSAERPKGSFSTLEIQRTEQGDSAMYLCASSSDRSSYEQYFGPGTRLTVT.

This chain uses TRBV10-3 with TRBJ2-7, with D unresolved. Germline CDR1 reads ENHRY; CDR2 reads SYGVKD. The V gene lost 3 bases and the J gene lost 0 bases, with 6 bases spanning the gap. The CDR3 has 13 amino acids. As DNA, the CDR3 is TGTGCCATCAGTGACACTCCCTCCTACGAGCAGTACTTC. Its translation is CAISDTPSYEQYF.

The CDR3 DNA reads TGTGCCAGTAGTACTCGCGACAGGTATGAGCAGTTCTTC. This translates into CASSTRDRYEQFF. The chain uses TRBV19 and TRBJ2-1; a weak D match, TRBD1 (6 bases). The CDR3 loop spans 13 amino acids. The V gene's germline CDR1 is LNHDA and CDR2 SQIVND (reference sequence). The V and J ends lost 4 bases and 8 bases respectively, with 12 bases between them.

The V gene is TRBV5-1, the J gene TRBJ2-1; maybe TRBD1 (6 bases). The V end lost 0 bases, the J end lost 0 bases, and 13 bases lay between the germline ends. CDR3 size: 17 residues. CDR1 and CDR2 (germline): SGHRS, YFSETQ. The CDR3 loop reads CASSLAGQPASYNEQFF. For the CDR3, the DNA is TGCGCCAGCAGCTTGGCCGGACAGCCTGCCTCCTACAATGAGCAGTTCTTC.

The chain combines TRBV19 with TRBJ2-7; 9 nucleotides match TRBD2. V shed 5 bases, J shed 3 bases, and the junction held 5 bases outside the gene matches. In germline, CDR1 is LNHDA, CDR2 SQIVND (reference sequence). The CDR3 consists of 14 residues. CDR3 DNA: TGTGCCAGTAGTGACGCGGGAGGGAACTACGAGCAGTACTTC. It yields the protein CASSDAGGNYEQYF.

This chain connects TRBV5-1 to TRBJ1-3; possibly TRBD1 for D (6 bases). The CDR3 runs to 15 residues. V dropped 0 bases and J dropped 0 bases, with 7 bases sitting between them. Germline CDR1 and CDR2: SGHRS and YFSETQ. The CDR3 DNA follows: TGCGCCAGCAGCTTGGGGACAGTCTCTGGAAACACCATATATTTT. This translates into CASSLGTVSGNTIYF. Full variable domain (outside the CDR3, taken from reference TRBV5-1 and TRBJ1-3): KAGVTQTPRYLIKTRGQQVTLSCSPISGHRSVSWYQQTPGQGLQFLFEYFSETQRNKGNFPGRFSGRQFSNSRSEMNVSTLELGDSALYLCASSLGTVSGNTIYFGEGSWLTVV.

In its sample, this clone was seen once. The chain joins TRBV4-3 to TRBJ2-1, with 7 bases matching TRBD2. Per the germline V gene, CDR1 is LGHNA and CDR2 is YSLEER. The CDR3 spans 15 residues. V shed 2 bases, J shed 8 bases, and the junction held 9 bases outside the gene matches. Here the CDR3 reads CASSQILRESDEQFF. CDR3 DNA sequence: TGCGCCAGCAGCCAAATTTTGCGGGAGTCTGATGAGCAGTTCTTC.